Listed here are 8 T cell receptor beta chains from one sample, sequenced in a study of CD8 T cells in ankylosing spondylitis (dated by TCRdb to 2017 to 2019). Library creation used 5' RACE. TCRdb shows the sequencer as Illumina HiSeq 2500. TCRdb's own reprocessing of the public reads used fastp at Q25 and MiXCR and kept productive beta chains. Entries that share a CDR3 protein sequence are merged under the most common genes and DNA. The table for this sample lists 200,000 to 250,000 distinct CDR3 sequences; 10% of them were counted only once. The top ten hold roughly a fifth of the sample. The sequencing sample was made of blood, either unsorted or a sorted T cell fraction (not recorded which). Source of these receptors: a male donor with ankylosing spondylitis or in good health (not recorded which).

J is TRBJ1-2 and V is TRBV7-2; 8 bases are shared with TRBD1. The CDR3 totals 14 residues. Germline V CDR1 and CDR2: SGHTA, FQGNSA. Trimming removed 3 bases from V and 8 bases from J; junction bases left unmatched: 8. CDR3 DNA sequence: TGTGCCAGCAGCTTCCAGGGGGCGCCGGGGGGCTACACCTTC. Protein product: CASSFQGAPGGYTF.

The DNA for the CDR3 is TGTGCCACCAGCAGAGAAGAGGCGTATAACTATGGCTACACCTTC. It encodes CATSREEAYNYGYTF. V usage is TRBV15 and J usage is TRBJ1-2, with D unclear. The CDR3 loop spans 15 amino acids. Per the germline V gene, CDR1 is LNHNV and CDR2 is YYDKDF (reference sequence). The germline V and J ends were trimmed by 0 bases and 1 base, with 9 bases remaining between them.

This clonotype was counted many times. This chain links TRBV20-1 with TRBJ1-1, with no clear D. V was cut by 0 bases and J by 4 bases, with 18 bases left in between. The CDR3 spans 16 residues. Germline values: CDR1 DFQATT, CDR2 SNEGSKA (reference sequence). The CDR3 reads CSARDIRTGASTEAFF. CDR3 coding DNA: TGCAGTGCTAGAGATATCAGGACGGGCGCCTCCACTGAAGCTTTCTTT.

The rearrangement joins TRBV6-1 to TRBJ2-2, with a weak D call TRBD1 (6 bases). The CDR3 loop spans 17 amino acids. Germline CDR1 is MNHNS and CDR2 is SASEGT. The V and J ends lost 1 base and 3 bases respectively, with 15 bases between them. Here the CDR3 DNA reads TGTGCCAGCAGTGAAGTGAGGGCAGGGGTGGACACCGGGGAGCTGTTTTTT. Translating it yields CASSEVRAGVDTGELFF.

The chain carries TRBV2 and TRBJ1-6, with a tentative D call TRBD1 (5 bases). Germline CDR1 is SNHLY and CDR2 is FYNNEI. Trimming shortened V by 1 base and J by 8 bases, and 12 bases separated the two germline ends. The CDR3 runs to 15 residues. The CDR3 reads CASSEEDPRDSPLHF. For the CDR3, the DNA is TGTGCCAGCAGTGAAGAGGATCCCAGGGATTCACCCCTCCACTTT. Drawing the rest from reference TRBV2 and TRBJ1-6, the complete variable domain is EPEVTQTPSHQVTQMGQEVILRCVPISNHLYFYWYRQILGQKVEFLVSFYNNEISEKSEIFDDQFSVERPDGSNFTLKIRSTKLEDSAMYFCASSEEDPRDSPLHFGNGTRLTVT.

The sample holds a few counts of this clonotype. The chain combines TRBV6-2 or TRBV6-3 with TRBJ2-3, with 7 bases that match TRBD2. V was clipped by 2 bases and J by 6 bases; unmatched bases: 5. CDR1 is MNHEY and CDR2 is SVGEGT in the germline V gene. CDR3 size: 14 residues. The CDR3 DNA reads TGTGCCAGCAGTTACCACCCGACTAGCGATACGCAGTATTTT. Protein sequence: CASSYHPTSDTQYF.

The chain recombines TRBV7-2 with TRBJ1-5; 8 nucleotides align to TRBD1. Germline-derived CDR1 and CDR2 are SGHTA and FQGNSA. The V and J ends lost 1 base and 6 bases, in that order; junction bases with no gene match: 5. The CDR3 is 15 residues long. CDR3 protein: CASSLGSRGRQPQHF. CDR3 sequence (DNA): TGTGCCAGCAGCTTAGGTTCCAGGGGGCGTCAGCCCCAGCATTTT.

In this sample, this clonotype turned up many times. This chain connects TRBV5-1 to TRBJ1-1, with TRBD1 as a possible D gene (5 bases). This CDR3 has 15 amino acids. V shed 3 bases and J shed 2 bases, with 14 bases lying between them. Germline V lookup: CDR1 SGHRS, CDR2 YFSETQ. The CDR3 reads CASSSEGQSNTEAFF. The CDR3 coding sequence is TGCGCCAGCAGCTCTGAGGGGCAAAGCAACACTGAAGCTTTCTTT.